This T cell receptor beta chain appears in the sequencing data of a study of cytomegalovirus exposure and HLA in healthy donors (dated by TCRdb to 2016 to 2017). About the full investigation: An earlier analysis of under 600 of the donors reported about 290 Gb of sequence data and 120 million or so unique TCR beta sequences from about 200 million T cells. An early release that covered roughly 600 HLA-typed donors contained approximately 290 gigabases of sequencing data and around 85 million unique TCR sequences. Of the approximately 400 genotyped donors, 81% were placed in the genetic ancestry cluster associated with self-reported Caucasian donors. The study aimed to test whether cataloging public T cell receptors could reveal signatures of past pathogen exposure. Using immunosequencing, the study profiled T cell repertoires from 666 subjects and related those repertoires to cytomegalovirus serostatus. A separate validation cohort of about 110 different subjects was used in addition to the 666-subject first cohort. The study combined high-throughput TCR immunosequencing, statistical association of individual TCRs with disease status, and machine learning to predict cytomegalovirus infection status. In a later analysis, previously published TCR beta repertoires from 550 to 750 donors were re-analyzed and high-resolution HLA genotyping was added so that TCR occurrence patterns could be studied. In the later analysis, no new phenotypic data were used to find candidate immune exposures; instead, reliance was placed on TCR beta sequences and their occurrence across donors. An earlier analysis of several hundred of the donors used high-throughput TCR beta sequencing to judge whether each TCR beta V gene segment behaved as functional or pseudogenic. Donor age, sex, ethnicity and CMV serostatus were collected together with the repertoire data. Genome-wide SNP genotypes for about 55% of the 666 donors were used in a later genetic analysis, which treated that subset as a discovery cohort. All discovery cohort repertoires had been generated on a single sequencing platform. Class I and class II HLA loci were covered by the typing at four-digit resolution. The number of donors typed differed by locus, with roughly 629-640 for A, B, C, DRB1 and DQB1, roughly 520 for DQA1, over 600 for DPA1, and under 490 for DPB1. Because of strong linkage in the cohort, roughly five DR-DQ haplotypes were treated as single units for association and clustering. Among some 410 genotyped donors of the cohort, an average of around 240,000 unique TCR beta nucleotide sequences were sequenced per donor, roughly 20% of them non-productive.

Library method: the immunoSEQ multiplex PCR assay. A mixture of 60 forward primers for TCR Vbeta segments and 13 reverse primers for TCR Jbeta segments was used in the multiplex PCR. Amplification of the CDR3 region of rearranged TCR beta genes was performed with a multiplex PCR assay on genomic DNA. The amplified TCR beta libraries were sequenced on the Illumina HiSeq System as 87-base-pair reads. As for the original processing: A later analysis counted some 74 million unique TCR beta chains across the 640 or so repertoires, and about 10 million of these chains were shared by at least two donors. Raw reads were error-corrected and collapsed into unique sequences with a nearest-neighbor algorithm that merged closely related sequences to remove PCR and sequencing errors. CDR3 sequences were aligned to IMGT reference sequences to assign V, D and J gene segments. For a sequence to be retained, at least a six-nucleotide match to both a V gene segment and a J gene segment was required. A rearrangement counted as productive if the CDR3 had no stop codons and remained in frame with V and J, and every other rearrangement counted as non-productive. Following IMGT convention, CDR3 was defined as the stretch from the second conserved V-encoded cysteine up to the conserved J-encoded phenylalanine. Sequences without an unambiguous match to a single V gene segment were excluded from the earlier analysis of over 500 of the donors. An earlier analysis of roughly 590 of the donors called V segments functional above 56.7% productive rearrangements and segregating when the between-donor standard deviation exceeded 5%. A statistical classification framework was built for diagnosing cytomegalovirus status from the catalog of TCR beta chain sequences. A later analysis assigned V and J genes by comparing TCR nucleotide sequences with IMGT/GENE-DB human TR gene sequences. In a later analysis, CDR3 sequences and most-parsimonious VDJ recombination scenarios were assigned using the TCRdist pipeline. In a later analysis, each TCR beta chain was defined by its CDR3 amino acid sequence together with its V-gene family, and reads without a unique V-gene family were excluded. A later analysis removed over 500 highly shared, low-generation-probability nucleotide sequences to deal with suspected cross-contamination and a sequencing artifact. In a later analysis, a clonal expansion index for each public chain was calculated from normalized within-repertoire ranks of inferred template counts. A later analysis computed generation probabilities with a VDJ recombination model fitted to out-of-frame rearrangements, and checked the results against IGoR. A later analysis scored TCR-TCR, TCR-HLA and TCR-CMV co-occurrence with hypergeometric tests, applying a repertoire-size bias correction to TCR pairs. A later analysis estimated false discovery rates by permuting HLA or CMV assignments 20 times. In a later analysis, co-occurring TCRs were grouped with DBSCAN, and TCRdist sequence similarity was added when clustering was performed within HLA-allele-positive subsets. Repertoires with fewer than 30,000 or more than 120,000 public chains were left out of co-occurrence clustering, as were five repertoires with anomalous nucleotide sharing. TCRdb provides this immuneACCESS table in a form limited to in-frame rearrangements. Some clones are lacking; in checked studies, under half of them reflect an unresolved V gene, and why the rest are absent is not known. That table supplies the V and J calls and clone size; D and trimming were determined from the DNA. A total of 170,000 or so clones appear in this sample, 70% to 80% of them only once. The ten largest account for roughly 3.6% of the sample.

In total, approximately 610 healthy bone marrow donors made up the cohort. All cohort members were sampled while nominally healthy, although unrecorded immune exposures were likely present. The donor tested CMV seropositive, placing the donor among the 290 or so seropositive members of the cohort. A peripheral blood sample was provided by each donor, and peripheral blood mononuclear cells were used for TCR beta sequencing. The Qiagen DNeasy Blood Extraction Kit was used to extract genomic DNA from the blood cell samples. From cysteine to phenylalanine, the CDR3 is 16 amino acids long. The DNA shown is the 48-base CDR3, in frame from base 1. CDR1 and CDR2 (SGHRS, YFSETQ) derive from the germline V gene. For this chain, trimming is 0 bases at the V end and 7 bases at the J end, and the number of junction bases without a gene match is 10. As concerns this clone: Its antigen is not yet known. No much larger clone is present one base from it, and per-base qualities are unavailable.

Findings and caveats that apply to the study as a whole: The classifier was reported to diagnose cytomegalovirus status with high specificity and sensitivity in both the original and validation cohorts. A later analysis found that HLA-associated TCR beta chains were more clonally expanded and had lower generation probabilities than equally common non-associated chains. Most TCR sequences were observed very rarely across donors, whereas some public TCRs were present in many individuals. Roughly uniform sequencing depth across donors was assumed in presence/absence analyses, although this assumption may not hold. HLA typing was unavailable for some donors at each locus, so association tests used only the typed subset. A cluster of highly shared sequence variants was judged likely to be a technical artifact of the sequencing pipeline. According to the authors, the approach could potentially be generalized to other disease states and immunological phenotypes. In a later analysis, some 17,000 TCR beta sequences were associated with specific HLA alleles at a false discovery rate of 0.05. A later analysis found that most CMV-associated TCR beta chains appeared HLA-restricted, with HLA associations seemingly driven largely by CMV exposure. Strong co-occurrence of HLA alleles, especially DR and DQ, made assigning TCR associations to individual alleles difficult. Some IMGT-functional V segments, including TRBV6-2 and TRBV6-3, could not be told apart with the 87-base-pair reads, so those segments were excluded. According to a later analysis, TCR association rates differed among HLA loci, with DRB1 alleles showing the most associated TCRs and HLA-C alleles showing the fewest. A further reported finding was that TCR beta sequences accurately predicted the HLA-A and HLA-B alleles for most subjects in the first cohort. A few of the identified cytomegalovirus-associated TCR beta chains were confirmed in vitro to be specific for cytomegalovirus antigens. Linkage disequilibrium might explain the correlated functional status among segregating V segments, but an unknown experimental factor could not be ruled out. According to a later genetic analysis, donors in an Asian-associated ancestry cluster had fewer N-insertions in productive TCRs than the approximately 650-donor mean. Broadly in line with IMGT annotations, most TCR beta V segments showed up in productive rearrangements about 87% or about 30% of the time in an earlier analysis of around 550 of the donors. V-gene and J-gene trimming of TCR beta chains was associated with a missense DCLRE1C variant in a later genetic analysis, and the association was replicated in an independent cohort. According to a later analysis, parvovirus B19, influenza, CMV and Epstein-Barr virus appeared linked to several top co-occurrence clusters. Immune exposure information for the cohort was limited to CMV serostatus. The earlier analysis of about 600 of the donors excluded approximately 17 rarely observed V segments, including chromosome 9 orphons, because counts were too low. In the study, some 160 TCR beta chains were listed as associated with cytomegalovirus. Only TCR beta chains were sequenced in this cohort, and the absence of alpha or paired-chain data limited detectable features.

The TCR comes from a woman in her sixties or seventies in good health and CMV-seropositive. The rearranged segments are TRBV5-1 and TRBJ1-1; the central 9 bases match TRBD1. The specimen sequenced was PBMCs. CDR3 reads: CASSLAPLTGGGEAFF. The DNA sequence reads TGCGCCAGCAGCTTGGCGCCGCTGACAGGGGGTGGTGAAGCTTTCTTT.